The clone carrying this T cell receptor (beta chain) was detected only a few times. The sample belongs to a study of blood T cell repertoires in COVID-19. Study background: PBMCs, B-cell-depleted T cells, or T cells provided the cDNA or gDNA that made up the material.

Per the original methods: For nucleated cells, counts were estimated from reference gene primer amplification. Using immunoSEQ multiplex PCR, the repertoire was profiled, and TCRdb retains in-frame clones only, with some absent. The V and J calls and clone size were taken over from that table, and D and trimming were inferred from the DNA. This sample yields roughly 160,000 clones, of which roughly 90% are seen a single time; around 0.5% belongs to the top ten. CDR1 and CDR2 (germline): SGHRS, YFSETQ. The ends lost 0 bases at V and 7 bases at J; junction bases unmatched: 4. There are 15 residues in the CDR3.

This chain uses TRBV5-1 with TRBJ1-6, with 7 positions matching TRBD1. The sample taken for sequencing was peripheral blood. The TCR originated in a man aged 50-60 years with acute or convalescent COVID-19. CDR3 DNA sequence: TGCGCCAGCAGCTTGGCCCTGGGACAGAATTCACCCCTCCACTTT. Translation: CASSLALGQNSPLHF.